This T cell receptor beta chain comes out of a study of cytomegalovirus exposure and HLA in healthy donors. Trimming cost V 3 bases and J 4 bases, with 23 bases left between them. This CDR3 region has 18 residues. Primers: 60 Vbeta forward and 13 Jbeta reverse. Here immunoSEQ multiplex PCR was the method, and the copy in TCRdb shows in-frame clones only, minus some. The sample has 96,000 or so clones. Sample: PBMCs. This clonotype was obtained from a girl between 10 and 17 years old in good health and CMV-seropositive. The chain uses TRBV5-3 and TRBJ1-5; no firm D call. TRBV5-3 is reported as an ORF; its role is uncertain. As DNA, the CDR3 is TGTGCCAGAAGCTCCCCCGGCCCCCAGAGACTAGCAAATCAGCCCCAGCATTTT. Amino acids: CARSSPGPQRLANQPQHF.